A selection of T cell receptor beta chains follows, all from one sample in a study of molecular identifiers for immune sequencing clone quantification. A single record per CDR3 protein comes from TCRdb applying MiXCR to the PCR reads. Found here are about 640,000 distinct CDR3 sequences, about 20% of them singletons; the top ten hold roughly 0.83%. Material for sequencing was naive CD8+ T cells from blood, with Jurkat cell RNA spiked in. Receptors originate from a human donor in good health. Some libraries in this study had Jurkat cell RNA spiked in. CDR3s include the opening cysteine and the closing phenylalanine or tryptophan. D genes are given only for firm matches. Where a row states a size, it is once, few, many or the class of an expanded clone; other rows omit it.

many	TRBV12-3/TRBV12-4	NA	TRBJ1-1	CASSGLGVEAFF	TGTGCCAGCAGTGGGCTGGGGGTTGAAGCTTTCTTT
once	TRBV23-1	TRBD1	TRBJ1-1	CASSQEGGTGGTDTEAFF	TGCGCCAGCAGTCAGGAGGGGGGGACAGGGGGAACTGACACCGAAGCTTTCTTT
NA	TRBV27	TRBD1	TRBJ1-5	CASSPFGQGPYQPQHF	TGTGCCAGCAGTCCCTTCGGACAGGGCCCCTATCAGCCCCAGCATTTT
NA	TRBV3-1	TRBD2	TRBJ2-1	CASSQEVLAGHNEQFF	TGTGCCAGCAGCCAAGAAGTACTAGCGGGGCACAATGAGCAGTTCTTC
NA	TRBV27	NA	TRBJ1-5	CASRLNAGNQPQHF	TGTGCCAGCAGACTAAACGCAGGCAATCAGCCCCAGCATTTT
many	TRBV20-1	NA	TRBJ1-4	CSARDKDSWEKLFF	TGCAGTGCTAGAGATAAGGACAGTTGGGAAAAACTGTTTTTT
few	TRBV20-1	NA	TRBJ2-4	CSAKGGVSWDIQYF	TGCAGTGCAAAAGGAGGTGTTAGTTGGGACATTCAGTACTTC
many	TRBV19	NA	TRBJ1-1	CASSIEPKREAFF	TGTGCCAGTAGTATAGAGCCAAAACGTGAAGCTTTCTTT
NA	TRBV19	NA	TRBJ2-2	CASSISVGGELFF	TGTGCCAGTAGTATATCCGTGGGCGGGGAGCTGTTTTTT
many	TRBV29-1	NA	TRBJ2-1	CSVEEGTLGFF	TGCAGCGTTGAAGAGGGTACCCTAGGGTTCTTC
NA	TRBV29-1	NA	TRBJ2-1	CSVWGLGDERFF	TGCAGCGTTTGGGGGCTCGGGGATGAGCGGTTCTTC
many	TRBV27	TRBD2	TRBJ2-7	CASSFGLAGGLKYEQYF	TGTGCCAGCAGTTTTGGCCTAGCGGGAGGACTGAAATACGAGCAGTACTTC
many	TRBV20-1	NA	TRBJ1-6	CSARDLLGKGNSPLHF	TGCAGTGCTAGAGATCTACTTGGGAAGGGTAATTCACCCCTCCACTTT
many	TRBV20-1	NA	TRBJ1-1	CSARNQVNMNTEAFF	TGCAGTGCTAGGAATCAAGTTAACATGAACACTGAAGCTTTCTTT
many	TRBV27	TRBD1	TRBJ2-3	CASSLYPGGAVDTQYF	TGTGCCAGCAGTTTATATCCAGGGGGTGCTGTAGATACGCAGTATTTT